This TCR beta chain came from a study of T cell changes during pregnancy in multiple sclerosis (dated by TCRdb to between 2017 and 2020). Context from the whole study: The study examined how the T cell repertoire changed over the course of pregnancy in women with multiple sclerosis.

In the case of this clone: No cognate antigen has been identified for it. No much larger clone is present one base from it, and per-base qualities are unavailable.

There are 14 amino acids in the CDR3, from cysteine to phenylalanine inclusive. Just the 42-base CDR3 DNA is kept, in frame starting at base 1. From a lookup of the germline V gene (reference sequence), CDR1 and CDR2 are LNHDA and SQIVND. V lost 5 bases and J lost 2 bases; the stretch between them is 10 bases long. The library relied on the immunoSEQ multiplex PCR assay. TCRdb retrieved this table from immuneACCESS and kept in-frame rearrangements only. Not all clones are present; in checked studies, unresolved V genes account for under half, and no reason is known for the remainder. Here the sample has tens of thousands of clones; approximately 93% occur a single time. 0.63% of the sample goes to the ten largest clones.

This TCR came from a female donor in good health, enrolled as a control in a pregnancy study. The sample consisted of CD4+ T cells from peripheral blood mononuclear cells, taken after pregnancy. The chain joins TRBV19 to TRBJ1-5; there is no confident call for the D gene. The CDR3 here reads CASSPLGGNQPQHF. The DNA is TGTGCCAGTAGTCCACTAGGTGGCAATCAGCCCCAGCATTTT.